The 32 T cell receptor beta chains below come from one sample, sequenced in a study of T cell responses to AZD1222 COVID-19 vaccine. Assay used: immunoSEQ multiplex PCR; TCRdb lists only in-frame clones, some missing. The sample holds approximately 120,000 clones, around 87% seen once. Specimen: peripheral blood, collected 28 days after the second AZD1222 dose. All receptors come from an adult who received the AZD1222 COVID-19 vaccine.

This sequence joins TRBV6-2 or TRBV6-3 and TRBJ2-1; 7 nucleotides match TRBD2. Losses at the gene ends were 5 bases for V and 10 bases for J; bases not matched to a gene: 14. In germline, CDR1 is MNHEY, CDR2 SVGEGT. This CDR3 region has 15 residues. The CDR3: CASSHVAGPLAEQFF. The CDR3 nucleotides read TGTGCCAGCAGTCATGTAGCGGGTCCTCTTGCGGAGCAGTTCTTC.

V gene TRBV7-3 combines with J gene TRBJ1-3; unclear D gene. Germline V gene sequence: CDR1 SGHTA, CDR2 FQGTGA. Trimming left V 5 bases short and J 1 base short, with 6 bases between. CDR3 length: 13 amino acids. This chain's CDR3 is CASSRLSGNTIYF. The CDR3 DNA follows: TGTGCCAGCAGCCGGTTATCTGGAAACACCATATATTTT.

This clone was counted a few times. The rearrangement links TRBV9 to TRBJ1-4, with D possibly being TRBD1 (6 bases). The CDR3 has 17 amino acids. Germline CDR1 and CDR2: SGDLS and YYNGEE. V was trimmed by 1 base and J by 0 bases, leaving 13 bases between them. CDR3 region: CASSVLGGQPTNEKLFF. The CDR3 DNA is TGTGCCAGCAGCGTATTAGGGGGACAACCAACTAATGAAAAACTGTTTTTT.

The gene calls are TRBV7-8 and TRBJ1-1, with 8 bases fitting TRBD1. With V trimmed by 4 bases and J by 10 bases, 20 bases remained unmatched. The V gene's germline CDR1 is SGHVS and CDR2 FQNEAQ. The length of the CDR3 is 17 residues. CDR3 bases: TGTGCCAGCAGCTCAACCGGAACCGGGACAGGTAGTGAAGGAGCTTTCTTT. Residues: CASSSTGTGTGSEGAFF.

There are many counts of this clone. The chain links TRBV5-4 to TRBJ2-2; TRBD2 matches 8 bases. Germline V lookup: CDR1 SGHNT, CDR2 YYREEE (reference sequence). The CDR3 runs to 17 residues. J lost 7 bases, V lost 3 bases, and 14 bases had no gene match. Written as DNA, the CDR3 is TGTGCCAGCAGCTCGGCCCTAAAGCGGGGGAGGCACGGGGAGCTGTTTTTT. Amino acid sequence: CASSSALKRGRHGELFF.

The CDR3 loop reads CASSFSGSSYEQYF. CDR3 coding DNA: TGTGCCAGCAGTTTTTCCGGGAGCTCCTACGAGCAGTACTTC. This chain connects TRBV27 to TRBJ2-7; maybe TRBD2 (6 bases). The CDR3 has 14 residues. V lost 3 bases and J lost 0, with 9 bases in between. Germline V CDR1 and CDR2: MNHEY, SMNVEV (reference sequence).

This clone came up a few times. V is TRBV6-2 or TRBV6-3 and J is TRBJ2-3; 10 bases line up with TRBD2. The V gene end was trimmed by 4 bases and the J gene end by 3 bases; junction bases not matched to a gene: 10. In germline, CDR1 is MNHEY, CDR2 SVGEGT. The CDR3 consists of 17 residues. In DNA, the CDR3 is TGTGCCAGCAGTTCCGAACGAACTAGCGGGACAACAGATACGCAGTATTTT. Its protein is CASSSERTSGTTDTQYF.

The V call is TRBV3-1 (or the pseudogene TRBV3-2), the J call TRBJ1-5, with D unclear. Germline V gene lookup returns CDR1 LGHDT and CDR2 YNNKEL (reference sequence). Between the trimmed V and J ends, which lost 1 base and 4 bases, there was a span of 8 bases. This CDR3 is built from 14 residues. The CDR3, as DNA: TGTGCCAGCAGCCAAGCGGGGTTGAATCAGCCCCAGCATTTT. This encodes CASSQAGLNQPQHF.

The chain recombines TRBV21-1 with TRBJ2-2. TRBV21-1 is described as a pseudogene. This CDR3 contains 17 residues. CDR3 residues: CASSEPWGATNTGELFF. The CDR3 DNA reads as TGTGCCAGCAGCGAGCCGTGGGGGGCCACGAACACCGGGGAGCTGTTTTTT.

The chain couples TRBV9 to TRBJ1-3; D is perhaps TRBD1 (5 bases). Trimming pared 0 bases from V and 2 bases from J, leaving 6 bases between. CDR1 and CDR2 from the germline V gene are SGDLS and YYNGEE. The CDR3 sequence is 14 residues long. The CDR3 spells CASSVGGAGNTIYF. The CDR3 nucleotides read TGTGCCAGCAGCGTAGGAGGGGCTGGAAACACCATATATTTT.

This clone was seen a single time. The V call is TRBV19, the J call TRBJ1-1, with 10 bases identical to TRBD1. Trimming cost V 1 base and J 0 bases; bases outside gene matches: 14. Germline CDR1 and CDR2: LNHDA and SQIVND (reference sequence). The CDR3 sequence is 20 residues long. The CDR3 sequence is CASSIGRGDRGQILNTEAFF. The CDR3 region has the DNA TGTGCCAGTAGTATAGGTCGAGGAGACAGGGGGCAAATTTTGAACACTGAAGCTTTCTTT. Full variable domain (outside the CDR3, taken from reference TRBV19 and TRBJ1-1): DGGITQSPKYLFRKEGQNVTLSCEQNLNHDAMYWYRQDPGQGLRLIYYSQIVNDFQKGDIAEGYSVSREKKESFPLTVTSAQKNPTAFYLCASSIGRGDRGQILNTEAFFGQGTRLTVV.

This rearrangement joins TRBV6-5 to TRBJ2-7; D is unclear. The CDR3 runs to 13 residues. Germline CDR1 is MNHEY and CDR2 is SVGAGI. Trimming stripped 8 bases from V and 3 bases from J, with 14 bases between. CDR3 coding DNA: TGTGCCAGCCGCACTGGGTACGACTACGAGCAGTACTTC. Protein product: CASRTGYDYEQYF.

This chain uses TRBV6-6 with TRBJ2-1, with D tentatively TRBD1 (6 bases). CDR3 length equals 15 residues. CDR1 is MNHNY, CDR2 SVGAGI, per germline (reference sequence). Trimming left V 7 bases short and J 4 bases short, with 17 bases between. The CDR3 coding sequence is TGTGCCAGCACCTTGGGGCCAGGGGTATACAATGAGCAGTTCTTC. This codes for CASTLGPGVYNEQFF.

This sequence joins TRBV2 and TRBJ2-1; D may be TRBD2 (7 bases). This CDR3 region has 16 residues. The V gene lost 5 bases and the J gene lost 6 bases, with 20 bases spanning the gap. Germline assignment: CDR1 SNHLY and CDR2 FYNNEI. In DNA form, the CDR3 reads TGTGCCAGCAGTTTCGGGGGGACAAGAGGCCCCAATGAGCAGTTCTTC. Amino acids: CASSFGGTRGPNEQFF.

The chain joins TRBV27 to TRBJ1-2, with 8 bases fitting TRBD1. This CDR3 has 15 amino acids. Germline CDR1 and CDR2: MNHEY and SMNVEV (reference sequence). J was trimmed by 3 bases and V by 2 bases; bases with no gene match: 5. The CDR3, as DNA: TGTGCCAGCAGTTTACAGCAGGGGGCAGACTATGGCTACACCTTC. Protein sequence: CASSLQQGADYGYTF.

This chain links TRBV9 with TRBJ2-5; the D gene is possibly TRBD1 (6 bases). The germline CDR1 and CDR2 sequences are SGDLS and YYNGEE. V lost 0 bases, J lost 4 bases, and 19 bases lay in between. This CDR3 comprises 17 residues. In DNA, the CDR3 is TGTGCCAGCAGCGTAGATCCCCCAGGGGCGAAGCGAGAGACCCAGTACTTC. The encoded protein is CASSVDPPGAKRETQYF.

V usage is TRBV2 and J usage is TRBJ1-1; D perhaps matches TRBD1 (5 bases). Germline CDR1 is SNHLY and CDR2 is FYNNEI. With 8 bases removed from V and 0 bases from J, the gap between germline ends came to 19 bases. This CDR3 comprises 16 residues. The chain's CDR3 is CASRWDAGTLNTEAFF. The CDR3 DNA follows: TGTGCCAGCCGGTGGGACGCGGGAACCCTGAACACTGAAGCTTTCTTT. The full variable domain, rest sourced from reference TRBV2 and TRBJ1-1, is EPEVTQTPSHQVTQMGQEVILRCVPISNHLYFYWYRQILGQKVEFLVSFYNNEISEKSEIFDDQFSVERPDGSNFTLKIRSTKLEDSAMYFCASRWDAGTLNTEAFFGQGTRLTVV.

The chain combines TRBV27 with TRBJ2-3, with 9 bases identical to TRBD2. Germline values: CDR1 MNHEY, CDR2 SMNVEV (reference sequence). This CDR3 region has 15 residues. After removal of 5 bases from V and 7 bases from J, the junction contained 10 bases not matched to a gene. This CDR3 is CASSPPALAGHTQYF. The CDR3 nucleotides are TGTGCCAGCAGTCCCCCGGCGCTAGCGGGACATACGCAGTATTTT.

V is TRBV15 and J is TRBJ2-1, with 10 positions matching TRBD2. The ends lost 2 bases at V and 7 bases at J; junction bases unmatched: 2. Looked up from germline, CDR1 is LNHNV and CDR2 is YYDKDF (reference sequence). This CDR3 contains 14 residues. CDR3 loop: CATSRPSGSNEQFF. In nucleotides, the CDR3 is TGTGCCACCAGCAGACCTAGCGGGAGTAATGAGCAGTTCTTC.

The gene calls are TRBV10-3 and TRBJ1-6, with 8 bases matching TRBD1. The CDR3 covers 15 residues. Germline trimming cut 6 bases from V and 2 bases from J; bases unmatched to any gene: 3. Germline-derived CDR1 and CDR2 are ENHRY and SYGVKD. The CDR3 sequence is CAIRGDRPYNSPLHF. The CDR3 coding sequence is TGTGCCATCAGGGGGGACAGGCCCTATAATTCACCCCTCCACTTT.

The chain combines TRBV3-1 (or the pseudogene TRBV3-2) with TRBJ2-1, with D unresolved. The CDR3 is made up of 12 amino acids. With 4 bases removed from V and 7 bases from J, the gap between germline ends came to 8 bases. Germline CDR1 is LGHDT and CDR2 is YNNKEL (reference sequence). As DNA, the CDR3 is TGTGCCAGCAGCCTATTCCGAAATGAGCAGTTCTTC. It is translated as CASSLFRNEQFF.

The chain couples TRBV7-2 to TRBJ2-2; no reliable D call. Germline V gene lookup returns CDR1 SGHTA and CDR2 FQGNSA. Trimming stripped 1 base from V and 5 bases from J, with 14 bases between. CDR3 length: 16 amino acids. The CDR3 region has the DNA TGTGCCAGCAGCTTAGTGTTCCGACTCGAGACCGGGGAGCTGTTTTTT. This translates into CASSLVFRLETGELFF.

This clone was seen more than once but under ten times. The chain links TRBV10-3 to TRBJ2-7; unclear D gene. Deletions cut 4 bases from V and 3 bases from J, with 13 bases between. The CDR3 has 14 residues. The germline V gene has CDR1 ENHRY and CDR2 SYGVKD. The CDR3 region is CAISVGKLYYEQYF. The CDR3 bases are TGTGCCATCAGTGTTGGAAAGCTTTACTACGAGCAGTACTTC.

V and J are TRBV15 and TRBJ2-1; no clear D. The germline CDR1 and CDR2 sequences are LNHNV and YYDKDF (reference sequence). The CDR3 consists of 16 residues. V lost 3 bases to trimming and J lost 2 bases, with 14 bases between them. The CDR3 spells CATSRDSPGPYNEQFF. Written as DNA, the CDR3 is TGTGCCACCAGCAGGGATTCACCCGGGCCCTACAATGAGCAGTTCTTC.

There are a few counts of this clone. This sequence joins TRBV7-8 and TRBJ1-1; D is perhaps TRBD1 (6 bases). The CDR3 spans 16 residues. The V gene lost 7 bases and the J gene lost 1 base, with 19 bases spanning the gap. Germline values: CDR1 SGHVS, CDR2 FQNEAQ. CDR3 amino acids: CASTWGRGRGNTEAFF. CDR3 DNA: TGTGCCAGCACATGGGGGCGAGGTCGGGGGAACACTGAAGCTTTCTTT.

The rearrangement uses TRBV9 and TRBJ1-2, with 7 bases fitting TRBD1. Germline V lookup: CDR1 SGDLS, CDR2 YYNGEE. This CDR3 has 14 residues. Trimming removed 3 bases from V and 0 bases from J; junction bases left unmatched: 2. CDR3 in amino acids: CASSGQGSNYGYTF. The DNA of the CDR3 is TGTGCCAGCAGCGGACAGGGATCTAACTATGGCTACACCTTC.

The chain links TRBV4-2 to TRBJ2-2; TRBD2 matches at 7 bases. The CDR3 contains 16 residues. CDR1 is LGHNA and CDR2 is YNFKEQ in the germline V gene. Trimming removed 2 bases from V and 0 bases from J; junction bases left unmatched: 3. The CDR3 is CASSQPSGTNTGELFF. Written as DNA, the CDR3 is TGTGCCAGCAGCCAACCTAGCGGAACGAACACCGGGGAGCTGTTTTTT.

The J gene is TRBJ1-1, the V gene TRBV25-1; D gene ambiguous. CDR3 length: 11 amino acids. The ends were cut back, 4 bases at V and 10 bases at J, with 10 bases in the middle. The germline CDR1 and CDR2 sequences are MGHDK and SYGVNS. This CDR3 is CASSAIGGAFF. Written as DNA, the CDR3 is TGTGCCAGCAGTGCAATCGGCGGAGCTTTCTTT.

The chain has TRBV6-6 and TRBJ1-1; D unclear. Trimming took 7 bases from V and 6 from J, leaving 12 bases between them. CDR1 is MNHNY and CDR2 is SVGAGI in the germline V gene (reference sequence). The CDR3 runs to 12 residues. In DNA, the CDR3 is TGTGCCAGCATAGCAAGGTCCGCTGAAGCTTTCTTT. Translation: CASIARSAEAFF.

V is TRBV29-1 and J is TRBJ2-7, with 7 nucleotides matching TRBD1. J was trimmed by 3 bases and V by 4 bases; bases with no gene match: 6. The CDR3 runs 13 residues. From germline, CDR1 is SQVTM and CDR2 ANQGSEA. The DNA of the CDR3 is TGCAGCGTTGGGGGGCAGGGGGACTACGAGCAGTACTTC. Protein product: CSVGGQGDYEQYF.

This clone was counted once. The chain joins TRBV30 to TRBJ2-7, with D tentatively TRBD1 (6 bases). Germline values: CDR1 GTSNPN, CDR2 SVGIG (reference sequence). CDR3 length: 15 residues. V was shortened by 2 bases and J by 2 bases, with 16 bases between the two germline ends. CDR3: CAWSPLGGPTYEQYF. CDR3 DNA sequence: TGTGCCTGGAGTCCGCTAGGGGGACCAACCTACGAGCAGTACTTC. Full variable domain (outside the CDR3, taken from reference TRBV30 and TRBJ2-7): SQTIHQWPATLVQPVGSPLSLECTVEGTSNPNLYWYRQAAGRGLQLLFYSVGIGQISSEVPQNLSASRPQDRQFILSSKKLLLSDSGFYLCAWSPLGGPTYEQYFGPGTRLTVT.

For the CDR3, the DNA is TGTGCCAGTAGCAAGGACAGGGACGAAGCTTTCTTT. Its translation is CASSKDRDEAFF. The chain links TRBV19 to TRBJ1-1, with 8 bases that match TRBD1. Germline V lookup: CDR1 LNHDA, CDR2 SQIVND (reference sequence). J was trimmed by 8 bases and V by 6 bases; bases with no gene match: 5. CDR3 length: 12 residues.